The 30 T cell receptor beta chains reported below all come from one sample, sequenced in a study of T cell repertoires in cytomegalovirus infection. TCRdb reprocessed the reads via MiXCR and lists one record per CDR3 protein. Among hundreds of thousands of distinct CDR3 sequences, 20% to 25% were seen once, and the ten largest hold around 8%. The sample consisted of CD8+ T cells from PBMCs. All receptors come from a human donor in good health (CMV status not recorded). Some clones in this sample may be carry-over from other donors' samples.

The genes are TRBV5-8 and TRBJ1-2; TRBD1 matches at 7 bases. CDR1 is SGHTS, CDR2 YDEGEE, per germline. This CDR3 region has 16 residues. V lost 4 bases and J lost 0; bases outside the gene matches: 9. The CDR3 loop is CASSDSGDRANYGYTF. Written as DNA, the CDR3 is TGTGCCAGCAGCGACTCCGGGGACAGAGCTAACTATGGCTACACCTTC.

For the CDR3, the DNA is TGCGCCAGCAGCCAAGCAAGCGGGTCGGAGCAGTTCTTC. It is translated as CASSQASGSEQFF. The chain recombines TRBV4-3 with TRBJ2-1; possible D gene TRBD2, 6 bases. Germline CDR1 reads LGHNA; CDR2 reads YSLEER. The CDR3 spans 13 residues. V lost 1 base and J lost 10, with 11 bases in between.

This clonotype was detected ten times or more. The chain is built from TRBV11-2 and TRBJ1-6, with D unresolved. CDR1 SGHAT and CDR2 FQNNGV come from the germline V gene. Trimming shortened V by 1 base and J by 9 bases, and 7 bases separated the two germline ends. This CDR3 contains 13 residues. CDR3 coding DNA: TGTGCCAGCAGCTTAGCGTCAGGTTCACCCCTCCACTTT. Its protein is CASSLASGSPLHF.

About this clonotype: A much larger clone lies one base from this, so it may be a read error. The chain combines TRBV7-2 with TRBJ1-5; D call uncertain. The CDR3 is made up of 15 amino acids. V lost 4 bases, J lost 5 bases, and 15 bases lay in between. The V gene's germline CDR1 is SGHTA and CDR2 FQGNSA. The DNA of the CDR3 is TGTGCCAGCAGCTCAACAGAGGATGACTATCAGCCCCAGCATTTT. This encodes CASSSTEDDYQPQHF.

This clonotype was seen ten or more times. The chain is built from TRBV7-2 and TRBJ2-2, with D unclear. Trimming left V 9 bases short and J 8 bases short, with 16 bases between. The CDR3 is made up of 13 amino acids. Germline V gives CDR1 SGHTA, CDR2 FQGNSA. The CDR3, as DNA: TGTGCCAGTGACGACGTCCTGTCGGGGGAGCTGTTTTTT. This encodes CASDDVLSGELFF.

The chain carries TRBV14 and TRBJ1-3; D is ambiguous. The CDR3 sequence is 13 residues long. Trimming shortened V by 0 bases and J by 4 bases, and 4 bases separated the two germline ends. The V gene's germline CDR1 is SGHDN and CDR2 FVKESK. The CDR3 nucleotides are TGTGCCAGCAGCCAAGATGGGGGAAACACCATATATTTT. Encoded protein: CASSQDGGNTIYF.

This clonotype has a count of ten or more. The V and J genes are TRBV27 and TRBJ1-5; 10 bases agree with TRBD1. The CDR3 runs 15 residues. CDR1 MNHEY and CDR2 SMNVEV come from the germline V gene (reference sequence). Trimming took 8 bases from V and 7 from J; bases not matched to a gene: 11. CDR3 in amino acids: CASAIVGQGRQPQHF. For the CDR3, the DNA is TGTGCCAGCGCTATAGTGGGACAGGGGCGGCAGCCCCAGCATTTT.

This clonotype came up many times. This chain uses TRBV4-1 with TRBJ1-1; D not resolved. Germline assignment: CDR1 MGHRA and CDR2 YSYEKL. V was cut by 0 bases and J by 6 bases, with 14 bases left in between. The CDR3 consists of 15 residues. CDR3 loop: CASSQENQGRPEAFF. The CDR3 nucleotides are TGCGCCAGCAGCCAAGAAAACCAAGGGAGGCCTGAAGCTTTCTTT.

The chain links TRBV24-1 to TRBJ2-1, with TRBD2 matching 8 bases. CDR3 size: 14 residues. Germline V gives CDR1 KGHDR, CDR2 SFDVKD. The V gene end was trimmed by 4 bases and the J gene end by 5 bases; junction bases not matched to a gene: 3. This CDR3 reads CATSEGLDNNEQFF. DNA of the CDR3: TGTGCCACCAGTGAGGGACTAGACAACAATGAGCAGTTCTTC.

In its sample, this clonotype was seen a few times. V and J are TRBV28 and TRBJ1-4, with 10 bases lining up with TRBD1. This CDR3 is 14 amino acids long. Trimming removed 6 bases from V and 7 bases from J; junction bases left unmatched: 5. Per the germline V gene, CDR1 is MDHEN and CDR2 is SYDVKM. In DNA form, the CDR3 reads TGTGCCAGCAGCACTTGGACAGGGGGTGAAAAACTGTTTTTT. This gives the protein CASSTWTGGEKLFF. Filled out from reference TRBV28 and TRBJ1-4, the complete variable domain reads DVKVTQSSRYLVKRTGEKVFLECVQDMDHENMFWYRQDPGLGLRLIYFSYDVKMKEKGDIPEGYSVSREKKERFSLILESASTNQTSMYLCASSTWTGGEKLFFGSGTQLSVL.

CDR3 in amino acids: CASSPASNQPQHF. The CDR3 DNA sequence: TGTGCCAGCAGCCCGGCGAGCAATCAGCCCCAGCATTTT. The V gene is TRBV7-6, the J gene TRBJ1-5; D not resolved. The CDR3 consists of 13 residues. V lost 5 bases and J lost 1, with 6 bases in between. CDR1 is SGHVS and CDR2 is FNYEAQ in the germline V gene.

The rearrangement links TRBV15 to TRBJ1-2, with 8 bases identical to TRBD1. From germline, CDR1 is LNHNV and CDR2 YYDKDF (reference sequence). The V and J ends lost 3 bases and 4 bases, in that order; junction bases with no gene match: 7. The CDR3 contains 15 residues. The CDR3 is CATSSRQGNPYGYTF. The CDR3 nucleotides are TGTGCCACCAGCAGCCGACAGGGGAACCCCTATGGCTACACCTTC.

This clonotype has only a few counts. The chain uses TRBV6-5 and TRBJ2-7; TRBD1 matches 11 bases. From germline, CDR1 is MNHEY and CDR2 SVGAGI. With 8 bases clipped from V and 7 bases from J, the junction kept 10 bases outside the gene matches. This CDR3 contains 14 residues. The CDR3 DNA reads TGTGCCAGCGGCTACGGGGACAGGGGGATTGAGCAGTACTTC. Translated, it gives CASGYGDRGIEQYF.

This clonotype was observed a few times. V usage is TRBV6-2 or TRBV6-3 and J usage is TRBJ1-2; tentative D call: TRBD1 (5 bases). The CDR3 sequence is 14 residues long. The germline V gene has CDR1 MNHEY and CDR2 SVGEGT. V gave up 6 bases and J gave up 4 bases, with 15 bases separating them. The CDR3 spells CASRNTGPSYGYTF. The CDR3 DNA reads TGTGCCAGCAGGAACACAGGTCCATCCTATGGCTACACCTTC.

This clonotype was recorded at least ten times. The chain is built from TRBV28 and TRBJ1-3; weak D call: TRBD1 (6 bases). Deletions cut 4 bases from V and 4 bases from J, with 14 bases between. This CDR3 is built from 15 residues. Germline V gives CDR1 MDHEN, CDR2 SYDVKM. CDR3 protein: CASSSSTGFGNTIYF. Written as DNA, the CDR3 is TGTGCCAGCAGTTCCTCTACAGGGTTCGGAAACACCATATATTTT.

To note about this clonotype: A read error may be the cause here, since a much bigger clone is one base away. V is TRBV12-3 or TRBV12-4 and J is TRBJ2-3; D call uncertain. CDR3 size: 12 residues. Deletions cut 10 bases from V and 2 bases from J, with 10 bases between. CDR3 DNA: TGTGCCAACAGAGATTCCACAGATACGCAGTATTTT. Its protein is CANRDSTDTQYF.

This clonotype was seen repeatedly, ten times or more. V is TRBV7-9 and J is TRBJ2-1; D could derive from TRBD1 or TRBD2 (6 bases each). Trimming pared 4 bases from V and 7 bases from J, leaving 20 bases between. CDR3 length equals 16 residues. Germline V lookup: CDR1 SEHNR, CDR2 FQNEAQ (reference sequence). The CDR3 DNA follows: TGTGCCAGCAGCTCGACGAAGGAATTAGGGGGGAATGAGCAGTTCTTC. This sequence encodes CASSSTKELGGNEQFF.

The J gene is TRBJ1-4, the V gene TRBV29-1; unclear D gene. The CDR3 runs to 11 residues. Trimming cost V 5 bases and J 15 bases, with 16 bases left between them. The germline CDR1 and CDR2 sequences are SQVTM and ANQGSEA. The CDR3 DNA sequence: TGCAGCGTTTTGGAATTGGGAAACGTGTTTTTT. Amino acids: CSVLELGNVFF.

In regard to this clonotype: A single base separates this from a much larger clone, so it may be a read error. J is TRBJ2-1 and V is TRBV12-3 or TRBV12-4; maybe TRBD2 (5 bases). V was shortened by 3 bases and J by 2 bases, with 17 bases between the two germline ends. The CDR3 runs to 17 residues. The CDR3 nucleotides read TGTGCCAGCAGTTTCCCAGATAGCGAGTCCACCTACAATGAGCAGTTCTTC. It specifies CASSFPDSESTYNEQFF.

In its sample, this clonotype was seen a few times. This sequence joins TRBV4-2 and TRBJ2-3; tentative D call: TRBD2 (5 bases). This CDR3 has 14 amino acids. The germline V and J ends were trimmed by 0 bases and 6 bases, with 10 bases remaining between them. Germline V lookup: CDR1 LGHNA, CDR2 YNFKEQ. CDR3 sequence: CASSQEAGRDTQYF. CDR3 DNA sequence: TGTGCCAGCAGCCAAGAGGCGGGCCGCGATACGCAGTATTTT.

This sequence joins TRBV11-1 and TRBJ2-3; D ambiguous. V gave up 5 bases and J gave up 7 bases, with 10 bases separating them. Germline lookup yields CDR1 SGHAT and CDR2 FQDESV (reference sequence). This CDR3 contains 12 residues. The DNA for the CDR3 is TGTGCCAGCAGCGGTTACAGCTATACGCAGTATTTT. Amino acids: CASSGYSYTQYF.

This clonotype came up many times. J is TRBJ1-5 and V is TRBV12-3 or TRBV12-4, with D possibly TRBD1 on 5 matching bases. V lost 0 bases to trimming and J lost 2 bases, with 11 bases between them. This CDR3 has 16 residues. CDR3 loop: CASSLAGAMGNQPQHF. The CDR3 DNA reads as TGTGCCAGCAGTTTAGCAGGGGCAATGGGCAATCAGCCCCAGCATTTT.

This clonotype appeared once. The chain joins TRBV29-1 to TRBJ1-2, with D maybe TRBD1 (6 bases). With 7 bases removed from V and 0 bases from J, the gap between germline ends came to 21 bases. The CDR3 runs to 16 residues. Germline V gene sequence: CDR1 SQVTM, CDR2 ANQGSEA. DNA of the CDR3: TGCAGCGCCCAGTTGGCAGGGAAGGGGGCTAACTATGGCTACACCTTC. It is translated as CSAQLAGKGANYGYTF.

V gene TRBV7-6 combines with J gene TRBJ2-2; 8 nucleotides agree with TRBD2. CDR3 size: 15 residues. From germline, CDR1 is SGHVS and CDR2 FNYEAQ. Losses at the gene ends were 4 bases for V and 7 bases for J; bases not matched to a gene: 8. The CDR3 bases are TGTGCCAGCAGCTCCGGGGGGGCCGGAGACGGGGAGCTGTTTTTT. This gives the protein CASSSGGAGDGELFF. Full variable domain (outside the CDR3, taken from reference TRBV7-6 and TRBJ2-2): GAGVSQSPRYKVTKRGQDVALRCDPISGHVSLYWYRQALGQGPEFLTYFNYEAQQDKSGLPNDRFSAERPEGSISTLTIQRTEQRDSAMYRCASSSGGAGDGELFFGEGSRLTVL.

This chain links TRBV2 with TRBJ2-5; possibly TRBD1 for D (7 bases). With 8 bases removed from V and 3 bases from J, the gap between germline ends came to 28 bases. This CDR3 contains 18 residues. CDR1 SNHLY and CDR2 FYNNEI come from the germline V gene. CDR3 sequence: CASYHSGQGGPGEETQYF. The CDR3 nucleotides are TGTGCCAGCTATCATTCCGGGCAGGGGGGCCCGGGGGAAGAGACCCAGTACTTC. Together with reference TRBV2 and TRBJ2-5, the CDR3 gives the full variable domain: EPEVTQTPSHQVTQMGQEVILRCVPISNHLYFYWYRQILGQKVEFLVSFYNNEISEKSEIFDDQFSVERPDGSNFTLKIRSTKLEDSAMYFCASYHSGQGGPGEETQYFGPGTRLLVL.

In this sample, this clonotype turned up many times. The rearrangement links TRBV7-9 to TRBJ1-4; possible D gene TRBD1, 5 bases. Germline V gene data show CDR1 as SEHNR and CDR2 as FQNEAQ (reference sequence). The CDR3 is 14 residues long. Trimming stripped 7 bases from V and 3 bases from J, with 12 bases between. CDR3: CASIPGTANEKLFF. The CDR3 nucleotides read TGTGCCAGCATTCCGGGGACCGCTAATGAAAAACTGTTTTTT.

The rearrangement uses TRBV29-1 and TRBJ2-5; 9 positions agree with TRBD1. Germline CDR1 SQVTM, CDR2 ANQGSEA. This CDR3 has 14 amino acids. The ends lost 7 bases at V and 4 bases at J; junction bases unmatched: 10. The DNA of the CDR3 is TGCAGCGGGGAGACAGGGGGAGTTGGAGAGACCCAGTACTTC. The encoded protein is CSGETGGVGETQYF.

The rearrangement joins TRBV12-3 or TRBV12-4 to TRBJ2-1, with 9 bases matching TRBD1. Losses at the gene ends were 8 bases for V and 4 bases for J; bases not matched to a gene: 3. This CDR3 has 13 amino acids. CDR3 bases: TGTGCCAGCGGACAGGGGAATTACAATGAGCAGTTCTTC. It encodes CASGQGNYNEQFF.

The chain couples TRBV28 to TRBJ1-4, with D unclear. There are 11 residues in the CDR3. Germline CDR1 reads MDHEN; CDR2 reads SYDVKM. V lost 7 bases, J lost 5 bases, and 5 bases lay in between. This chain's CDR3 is CASKRNEKLFF. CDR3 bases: TGTGCCAGCAAGCGAAATGAAAAACTGTTTTTT.

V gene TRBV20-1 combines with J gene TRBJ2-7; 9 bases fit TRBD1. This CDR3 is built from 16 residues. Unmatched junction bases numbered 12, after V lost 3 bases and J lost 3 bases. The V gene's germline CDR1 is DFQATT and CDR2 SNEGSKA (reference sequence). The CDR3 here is CSARDRGSGRIYEQYV. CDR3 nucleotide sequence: TGCAGTGCTAGGGACAGGGGCAGCGGGCGAATCTACGAGCAGTACGTC.